This TCR beta chain was profiled in a study of beta chain features in type 1 diabetes. Study details: Summed over all samples, the examined sorted cells came to 95 million to 130 million.

Purity exceeded 95% in all sorted populations. Note on this clone: Antigen unknown.

CDR3 length: 16 amino acids. Germline assignment: CDR1 LGHNA and CDR2 YSLEER. With 3 bases clipped from V and 8 bases from J, the junction kept 10 bases outside the gene matches. Investigators reverse transcribed all isolated RNA, so they sequenced expressed TCRB transcripts. TCRdb's copy holds only in-frame clones and misses some; the assay was immunoSEQ multiplex PCR. The data contain fewer than 300,000 clones, about a fifth of them seen just once; the ten biggest clones take up around 0.03%. The study, taken as a whole, reports: Comparison showed that naive, central memory and Treg TCRB repertoires appeared more similar among patients than among healthy donors. TCRB CDR3s from Type 1 diabetes patients were moderately but significantly shorter in all four CD4+ subsets. Whether HLA type influences TCRB rearrangement remained unresolved here.

The chain uses TRBV4-3 and TRBJ1-3, with 10 bases identical to TRBD1. This receptor was identified in a middle-aged woman with type 1 diabetes. The sequencing input was naive CD4+ T cells from blood. In DNA form, the CDR3 reads TGCGCCAGCAGCCAGGCCGGGACAGGGGTGAGGCACACCATATATTTT. This sequence encodes CASSQAGTGVRHTIYF.